The T cell receptor beta chain described here comes from a study of cytomegalovirus exposure and HLA in healthy donors. In the study overall: The study's early data release held 80 million to 95 million unique TCRs from HLA-typed donors. Broader study findings: Relative to the roughly 690-donor mean, N-insertions were reportedly fewer in an Asian-associated ancestry cluster in a later analysis.

PCR primers comprised 60 Vbeta and 13 Jbeta primers. In the study's own analysis: Later analysis identified some 88 million unique TCR beta chains, 9 million to 13 million shared. Here immunoSEQ multiplex PCR was the method, and the copy in TCRdb shows in-frame clones only, minus some. V, J and clone size were drawn from that table, and D and trimming were deduced from the DNA. The data contain roughly 110,000 clones, approximately 70% of them singletons. Among the donors, all were healthy bone marrow donors. Remarks on this clone: The antigen remains unidentified.

Germline V gene data show CDR1 as MRHNA and CDR2 as SNTAGT. J was trimmed by 0 bases and V by 7 bases; bases with no gene match: 7. The CDR3 contains 18 residues. The chain couples TRBV6-4 to TRBJ2-2, with 14 bases lining up with TRBD2. The sequence derives from a boy aged 5-17 years in good health and CMV-seronegative. The sample was PBMCs. The CDR3 sequence: CASTLGLAGGPNTGELFF. CDR3 nucleotide sequence: TGTGCCAGCACCCTTGGACTAGCGGGGGGCCCGAACACCGGGGAGCTGTTTTTT.